This T cell receptor (beta chain) was captured in a study of blood T cell repertoires in COVID-19. Across the whole study: COVID-19 samples, acute and convalescent, were from the United States, Italy and Spain.

This CDR3 spans 15 amino acids. CDR1 SGHRS and CDR2 YFSETQ come from the germline V gene. Between the trimmed V and J ends, which lost 4 bases and 4 bases, there was a span of 17 bases. Original processing methods: Scientists estimated how many nucleated cells there were by amplifying reference gene primers. Clones were sequenced by immunoSEQ multiplex PCR, and TCRdb holds only the in-frame ones, with some missing. Clone size and the V and J calls come from that table; the DNA yielded D and trimming. The table records some 180,000 clones, roughly 84% of them present only once. The sample consisted of peripheral blood. The V call is TRBV5-1, the J call TRBJ1-2; tentatively, D is TRBD1 (6 bases). The sequence was obtained from a human donor in a cohort sampled during active COVID-19. The CDR3: CASSTDGRGGYGYTF. The CDR3, as DNA: TGCGCCAGCAGCACGGACGGGCGAGGGGGCTATGGCTACACCTTC.